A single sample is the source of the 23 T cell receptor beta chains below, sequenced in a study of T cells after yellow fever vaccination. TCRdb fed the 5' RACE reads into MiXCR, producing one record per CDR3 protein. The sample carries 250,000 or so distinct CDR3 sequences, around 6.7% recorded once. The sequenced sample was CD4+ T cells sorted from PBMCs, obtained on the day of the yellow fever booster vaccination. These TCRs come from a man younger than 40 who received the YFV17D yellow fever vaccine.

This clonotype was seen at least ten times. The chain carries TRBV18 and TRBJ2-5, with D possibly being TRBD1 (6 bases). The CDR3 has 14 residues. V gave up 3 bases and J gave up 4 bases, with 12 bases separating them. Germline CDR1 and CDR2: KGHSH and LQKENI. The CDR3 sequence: CASSPTGSGETQYF. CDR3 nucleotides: TGTGCCAGCTCACCGACAGGTTCGGGAGAGACCCAGTACTTC. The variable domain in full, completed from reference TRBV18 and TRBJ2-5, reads NAGVMQNPRHLVRRRGQEARLRCSPMKGHSHVYWYRQLPEEGLKFMVYLQKENIIDESGMPKERFSAEFPKEGPSILRIQQVVRGDSAAYFCASSPTGSGETQYFGPGTRLLVL.

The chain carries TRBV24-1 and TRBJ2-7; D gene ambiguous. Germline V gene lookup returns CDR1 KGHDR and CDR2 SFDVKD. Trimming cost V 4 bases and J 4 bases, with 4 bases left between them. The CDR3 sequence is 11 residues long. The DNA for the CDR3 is TGTGCCACCAGTGACCTTTACGAGCAGTACTTC. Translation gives CATSDLYEQYF.

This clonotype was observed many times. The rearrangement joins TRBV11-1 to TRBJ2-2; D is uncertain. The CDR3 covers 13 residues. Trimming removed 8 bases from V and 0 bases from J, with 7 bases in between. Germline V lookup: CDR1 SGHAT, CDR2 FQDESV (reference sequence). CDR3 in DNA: TGTGCCAGCCATGTATCGAACACCGGGGAGCTGTTTTTT. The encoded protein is CASHVSNTGELFF.

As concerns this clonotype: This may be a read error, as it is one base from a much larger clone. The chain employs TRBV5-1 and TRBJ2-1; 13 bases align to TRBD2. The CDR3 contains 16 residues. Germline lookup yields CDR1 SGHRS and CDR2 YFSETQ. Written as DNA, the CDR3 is TGCGTCAGCAGCGCCGGACTAGCGGGAGTAAGGGGTGAGCAGTTCTTC. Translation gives CVSSAGLAGVRGEQFF.

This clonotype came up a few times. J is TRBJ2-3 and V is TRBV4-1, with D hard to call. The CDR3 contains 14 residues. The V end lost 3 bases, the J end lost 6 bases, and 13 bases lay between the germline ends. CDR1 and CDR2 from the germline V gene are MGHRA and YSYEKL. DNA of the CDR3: TGCGCCAGCAGCCAGGTCCTGACCACGGATACGCAGTATTTT. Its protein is CASSQVLTTDTQYF.

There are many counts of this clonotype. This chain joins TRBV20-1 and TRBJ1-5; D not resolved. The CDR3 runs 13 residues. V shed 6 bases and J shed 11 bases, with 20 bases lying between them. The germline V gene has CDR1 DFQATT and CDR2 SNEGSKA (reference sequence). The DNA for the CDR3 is TGCAGTGCGTCCCCGGGTCCGGGTGATTCCCAGCATTTT. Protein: CSASPGPGDSQHF.

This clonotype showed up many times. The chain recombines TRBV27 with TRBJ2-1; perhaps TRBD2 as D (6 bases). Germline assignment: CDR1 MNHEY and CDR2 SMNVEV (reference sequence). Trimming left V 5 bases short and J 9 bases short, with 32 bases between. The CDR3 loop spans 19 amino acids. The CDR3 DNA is TGTGCCAGCAGTCCGCCCCCCATCCGTAGGACACTCCGGGGAGGTGAGCAGTTCTTC. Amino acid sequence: CASSPPPIRRTLRGGEQFF.

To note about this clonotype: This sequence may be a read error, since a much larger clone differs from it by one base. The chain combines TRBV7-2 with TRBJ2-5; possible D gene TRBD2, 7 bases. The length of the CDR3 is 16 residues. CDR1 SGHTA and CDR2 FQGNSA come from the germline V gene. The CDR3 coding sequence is TGTGCCAGCAGCTTAGCAGGGGGAGGGCCCCAAAAGACCCAGTACTTC. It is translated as CASSLAGGGPQKTQYF.

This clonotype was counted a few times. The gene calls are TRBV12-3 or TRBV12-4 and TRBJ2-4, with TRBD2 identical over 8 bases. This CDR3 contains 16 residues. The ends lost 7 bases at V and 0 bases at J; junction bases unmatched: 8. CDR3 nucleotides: TGTGCCAGCATAAGTACTAGCGGAGGAGCCAAAAACATTCAGTACTTC. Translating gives CASISTSGGAKNIQYF.

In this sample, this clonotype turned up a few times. The CDR3 loop is CASSYTSGNTGELFF. The CDR3 coding sequence is TGTGCCAGCAGCTATACCTCAGGGAACACCGGGGAGCTGTTTTTT. The chain combines TRBV7-9 with TRBJ2-2; D gene ambiguous. V was cut by 4 bases and J by 1 base, with 10 bases left in between. CDR1 is SEHNR and CDR2 is FQNEAQ in the germline V gene (reference sequence). CDR3 length: 15 amino acids.

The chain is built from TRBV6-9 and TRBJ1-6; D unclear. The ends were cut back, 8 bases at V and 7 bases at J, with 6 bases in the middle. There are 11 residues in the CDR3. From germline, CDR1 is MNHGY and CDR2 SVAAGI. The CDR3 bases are TGTGCCAGCGGAGGGAATTCACCCCTCCACTTT. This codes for CASGGNSPLHF.

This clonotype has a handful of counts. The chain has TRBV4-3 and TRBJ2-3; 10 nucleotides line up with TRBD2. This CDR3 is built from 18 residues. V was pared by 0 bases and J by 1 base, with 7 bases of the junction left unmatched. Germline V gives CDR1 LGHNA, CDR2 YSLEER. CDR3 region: CASSQDPPTSGGTDTQYF. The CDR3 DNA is TGCGCCAGCAGCCAAGACCCTCCTACTAGCGGGGGCACAGATACGCAGTATTTT.

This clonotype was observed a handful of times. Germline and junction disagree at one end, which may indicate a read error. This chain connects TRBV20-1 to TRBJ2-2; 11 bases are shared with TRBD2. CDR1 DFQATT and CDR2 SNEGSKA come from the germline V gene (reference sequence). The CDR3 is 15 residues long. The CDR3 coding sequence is TGCAGTGCCAGAGATAGCGGGAGGGCCACCGGGGAGCTGTTTTTT. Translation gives CSARDSGRATGELFF.

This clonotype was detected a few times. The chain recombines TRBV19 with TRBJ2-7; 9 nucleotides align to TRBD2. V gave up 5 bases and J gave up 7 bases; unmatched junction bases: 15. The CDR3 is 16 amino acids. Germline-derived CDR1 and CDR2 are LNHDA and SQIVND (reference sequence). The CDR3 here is CASSPPGTSSSREQYF. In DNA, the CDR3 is TGTGCCAGTAGTCCTCCAGGGACTAGCTCCTCTCGTGAGCAGTACTTC.

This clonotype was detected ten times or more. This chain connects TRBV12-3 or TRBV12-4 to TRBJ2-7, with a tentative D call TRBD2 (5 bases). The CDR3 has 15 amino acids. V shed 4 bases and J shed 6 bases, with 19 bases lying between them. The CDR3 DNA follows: TGTGCCAGCAGTTCTAGAATGGGAGCAACCGGCGAGCAGTACTTC. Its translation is CASSSRMGATGEQYF.

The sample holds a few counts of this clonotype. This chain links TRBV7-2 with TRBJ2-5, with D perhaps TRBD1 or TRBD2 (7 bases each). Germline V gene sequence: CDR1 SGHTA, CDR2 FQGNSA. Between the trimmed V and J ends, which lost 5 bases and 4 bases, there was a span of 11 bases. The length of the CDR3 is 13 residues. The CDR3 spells CASSQGGGETQYF. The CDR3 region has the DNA TGTGCCAGCAGCCAGGGGGGGGGAGAGACCCAGTACTTC.

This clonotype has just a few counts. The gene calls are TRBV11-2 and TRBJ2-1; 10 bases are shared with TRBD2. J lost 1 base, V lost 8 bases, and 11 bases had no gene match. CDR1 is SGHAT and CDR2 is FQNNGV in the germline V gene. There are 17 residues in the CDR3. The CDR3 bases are TGTGCCAGCGCCACCCTACTAGCGGGGTTTTCCTACAATGAGCAGTTCTTC. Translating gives CASATLLAGFSYNEQFF. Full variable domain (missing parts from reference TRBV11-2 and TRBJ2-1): EAGVAQSPRYKIIEKRQSVAFWCNPISGHATLYWYQQILGQGPKLLIQFQNNGVVDDSQLPKDRFSAERLKGVDSTLKIQPAKLEDSAVYLCASATLLAGFSYNEQFFGPGTRLTVL.

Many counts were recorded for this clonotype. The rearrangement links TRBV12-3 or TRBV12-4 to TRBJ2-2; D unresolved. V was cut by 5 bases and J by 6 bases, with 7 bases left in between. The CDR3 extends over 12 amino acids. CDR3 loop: CASSRPSGELFF. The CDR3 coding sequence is TGTGCCAGCAGTAGACCATCCGGGGAGCTGTTTTTT.

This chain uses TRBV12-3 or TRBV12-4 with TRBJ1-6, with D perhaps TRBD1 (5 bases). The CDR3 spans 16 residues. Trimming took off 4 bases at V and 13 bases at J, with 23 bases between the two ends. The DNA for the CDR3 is TGTGCCAGCAGTTCGGGGGGGGGATTCTCGGTGGGTCCCCTCCACTTT. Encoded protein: CASSSGGGFSVGPLHF.

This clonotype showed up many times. The CDR3 is CASSRGQGQETQYF. The CDR3 DNA reads TGTGCCAGCTCACGTGGACAGGGTCAGGAGACCCAGTACTTC. The rearrangement joins TRBV18 to TRBJ2-5; 8 nucleotides match TRBD1. The CDR3 has 14 residues. The V gene end was trimmed by 4 bases and the J gene end by 5 bases; junction bases not matched to a gene: 6. CDR1 KGHSH and CDR2 LQKENI come from the germline V gene. The variable domain in full, with the rest retrieved from reference TRBV18 and TRBJ2-5, is NAGVMQNPRHLVRRRGQEARLRCSPMKGHSHVYWYRQLPEEGLKFMVYLQKENIIDESGMPKERFSAEFPKEGPSILRIQQVVRGDSAAYFCASSRGQGQETQYFGPGTRLLVL.

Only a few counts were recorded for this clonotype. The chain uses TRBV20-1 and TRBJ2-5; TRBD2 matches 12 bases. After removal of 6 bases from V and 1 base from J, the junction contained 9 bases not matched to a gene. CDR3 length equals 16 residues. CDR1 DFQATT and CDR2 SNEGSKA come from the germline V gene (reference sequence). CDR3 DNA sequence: TGCAGTGCCCATGGCGGGACTAGCGGGTCCCAAGAGACCCAGTACTTC. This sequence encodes CSAHGGTSGSQETQYF.

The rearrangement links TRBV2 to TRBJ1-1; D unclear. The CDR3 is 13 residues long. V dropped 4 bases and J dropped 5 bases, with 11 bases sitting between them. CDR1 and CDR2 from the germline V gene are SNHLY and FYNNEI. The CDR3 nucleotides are TGTGCCAGCAGTGCGATCGGGGAAACTGAAGCTTTCTTT. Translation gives CASSAIGETEAFF.

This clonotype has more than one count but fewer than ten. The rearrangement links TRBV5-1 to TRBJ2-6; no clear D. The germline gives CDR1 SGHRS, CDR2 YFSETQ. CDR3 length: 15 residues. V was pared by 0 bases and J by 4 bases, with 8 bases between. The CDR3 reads CASSLAEAGANVLTF. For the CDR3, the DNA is TGCGCCAGCAGCTTGGCAGAAGCAGGGGCCAACGTCCTGACTTTC.